These T cell receptor beta chains were read from a single sample in a study of T cell responses to AZD1222 COVID-19 vaccine. Data came from immunoSEQ multiplex PCR; TCRdb stores just in-frame clones and leaves some out. Found here are about 97,000 clones, around nine tenths of them singletons; the top ten hold 6% to 8%. The sequences come from peripheral blood, collected on day 0 of AZD1222 vaccination. These receptors were obtained from an adult in good health. Both conserved end residues are part of each CDR3. The D gene is left open where the match is weak. A row's size may be missing; if present it is once, few, many or a size class.

j_gene: TRBJ2-7; d_gene: NA; abundance: NA; v_gene: TRBV7-2; CDR3aa: CASSPPGREQYF; CDR3nt: TGTGCCAGCAGCCCCCCGGGGCGCGAGCAGTACTTC
j_gene: TRBJ1-4; d_gene: TRBD1; abundance: NA; v_gene: TRBV7-2; CDR3aa: CASSLSELGQGSEKLFF; CDR3nt: TGTGCCAGCAGCTTAAGTGAGTTAGGACAGGGATCTGAAAAACTGTTTTTT
j_gene: TRBJ2-7; d_gene: NA; abundance: NA; v_gene: TRBV24-1; CDR3aa: CATSDANGTPYEQYF; CDR3nt: TGTGCCACCAGTGATGCGAACGGGACCCCGTACGAGCAGTACTTC
j_gene: TRBJ1-5; d_gene: NA; abundance: NA; v_gene: TRBV19; CDR3aa: CASSMGLSNQPQHF; CDR3nt: TGTGCCAGTAGTATGGGTTTAAGCAATCAGCCCCAGCATTTT
j_gene: TRBJ2-2; d_gene: NA; abundance: NA; v_gene: TRBV13; CDR3aa: CASTTGEETGELFF; CDR3nt: TGTGCCAGCACCACCGGGGAGGAGACCGGGGAGCTGTTTTTT
j_gene: TRBJ2-1; d_gene: NA; abundance: NA; v_gene: TRBV3-1/TRBV3-2; CDR3aa: CASSQDYRQSGNEQFF; CDR3nt: TGTGCCAGCAGCCAAGATTATCGCCAGAGTGGGAATGAGCAGTTCTTC
j_gene: TRBJ1-5; d_gene: TRBD1; abundance: NA; v_gene: TRBV7-2; CDR3aa: CASSLYRTGEGKNF; CDR3nt: TGTGCCAGCAGCTTATATCGGACAGGCGAAGGAAAGAATTTT
j_gene: TRBJ1-1; d_gene: TRBD1; abundance: NA; v_gene: TRBV5-4; CDR3aa: CASSLGTGGSKNTEAFF; CDR3nt: TGTGCCAGCAGCCTAGGGACAGGGGGCAGCAAGAACACTGAAGCTTTCTTT
j_gene: TRBJ1-5; d_gene: NA; abundance: NA; v_gene: TRBV28; CDR3aa: CASESPGFNSNQPQHF; CDR3nt: TGTGCCAGCGAGAGCCCTGGGTTCAATAGCAATCAGCCCCAGCATTTT
j_gene: TRBJ1-2; d_gene: NA; abundance: once; v_gene: TRBV5-1; CDR3aa: CASSPRGSGGEDGYTF; CDR3nt: TGCGCCAGCAGCCCACGCGGTTCGGGGGGCGAGGATGGCTACACCTTC
j_gene: TRBJ2-7; d_gene: TRBD1; abundance: NA; v_gene: TRBV5-4; CDR3aa: CASTPGQGPYEQYF; CDR3nt: TGTGCCAGCACTCCGGGACAGGGTCCCTACGAGCAGTACTTC
j_gene: TRBJ1-4; d_gene: TRBD1; abundance: NA; v_gene: TRBV18; CDR3aa: CASSLGTGPSEKLFF; CDR3nt: TGTGCCAGCTCACTCGGGACAGGCCCCAGTGAAAAACTGTTTTTT
j_gene: TRBJ2-7; d_gene: NA; abundance: NA; v_gene: TRBV20-1; CDR3aa: CSVGAKSEQYF; CDR3nt: TGCAGTGTCGGGGCGAAGAGCGAGCAGTACTTC
j_gene: TRBJ2-5; d_gene: NA; abundance: NA; v_gene: TRBV5-1; CDR3aa: CASSLVPGSQETQYF; CDR3nt: TGCGCCAGCAGCTTGGTGCCGGGAAGCCAAGAGACCCAGTACTTC
j_gene: TRBJ1-5; d_gene: NA; abundance: NA; v_gene: TRBV27; CDR3aa: CASSLRGSNQPQHF; CDR3nt: TGTGCCAGCAGTTTGCGGGGCAGCAATCAGCCCCAGCATTTT
j_gene: TRBJ2-7; d_gene: NA; abundance: few; v_gene: TRBV5-1; CDR3aa: CASSLRSWQGGYEQYF; CDR3nt: TGCGCCAGCAGCTTGAGAAGTTGGCAGGGAGGATACGAGCAGTACTTC
j_gene: TRBJ1-2; d_gene: NA; abundance: NA; v_gene: TRBV3-1/TRBV3-2; CDR3aa: CASSLGGSNGYTF; CDR3nt: TGTGCCAGCAGCTTAGGGGGGAGTAATGGCTACACCTTC
j_gene: TRBJ2-1; d_gene: NA; abundance: NA; v_gene: TRBV6-2/TRBV6-3; CDR3aa: CASSYRGMAGNEQFF; CDR3nt: TGTGCCAGCAGTTACAGGGGGATGGCGGGCAATGAGCAGTTCTTC
j_gene: TRBJ1-1; d_gene: NA; abundance: NA; v_gene: TRBV29-1; CDR3aa: CSVVKGVEAFF; CDR3nt: TGCAGCGTTGTTAAGGGGGTTGAAGCTTTCTTT
j_gene: TRBJ2-1; d_gene: TRBD2; abundance: NA; v_gene: TRBV5-5; CDR3aa: CASSWLVTSGRRGDEQFF; CDR3nt: TGTGCCAGCAGCTGGCTCGTGACTAGCGGGAGAAGGGGCGATGAGCAGTTCTTC
j_gene: TRBJ1-2; d_gene: NA; abundance: NA; v_gene: TRBV29-1; CDR3aa: CSVDGEGVTYTF; CDR3nt: TGCAGCGTTGATGGAGAGGGGGTCACCTACACCTTC
j_gene: TRBJ1-1; d_gene: NA; abundance: NA; v_gene: TRBV9; CDR3aa: CASSVAGTAQTEAFF; CDR3nt: TGTGCCAGCAGCGTAGCTGGGACGGCTCAAACTGAAGCTTTCTTT
j_gene: TRBJ1-2; d_gene: NA; abundance: NA; v_gene: TRBV7-9; CDR3aa: CASSSRGRDYGYTF; CDR3nt: TGTGCCAGCAGCTCCCGGGGGCGGGACTATGGCTACACCTTC
j_gene: TRBJ2-7; d_gene: TRBD2; abundance: few; v_gene: TRBV7-9; CDR3aa: CASSLGGRLAGFNEQYF; CDR3nt: TGTGCCAGCAGCTTAGGCGGGCGGCTAGCGGGATTCAACGAGCAGTACTTC
j_gene: TRBJ1-6; d_gene: NA; abundance: NA; v_gene: TRBV19; CDR3aa: CASRPGGIDSPLHF; CDR3nt: TGTGCCAGTAGACCCGGGGGGATTGATTCACCCCTCCACTTT
j_gene: TRBJ2-3; d_gene: TRBD2; abundance: NA; v_gene: TRBV24-1; CDR3aa: CATSDQTSGGDTQYF; CDR3nt: TGTGCCACCAGTGATCAGACTAGCGGGGGAGATACGCAGTATTTT
j_gene: TRBJ1-5; d_gene: NA; abundance: NA; v_gene: TRBV21-1; CDR3aa: CASTPINQPQHF; CDR3nt: TGTGCCAGCACCCCAATCAATCAGCCCCAGCATTTT
j_gene: TRBJ1-5; d_gene: TRBD1; abundance: NA; v_gene: TRBV15; CDR3aa: CATSRGPGQGGQPQHF; CDR3nt: TGTGCCACCAGCAGAGGTCCGGGACAGGGAGGTCAGCCCCAGCATTTT
j_gene: TRBJ2-5; d_gene: NA; abundance: NA; v_gene: TRBV7-8; CDR3aa: CASSSPGPAETQYF; CDR3nt: TGTGCCAGCAGCTCCCCGGGGCCGGCGGAGACCCAGTACTTC
j_gene: TRBJ1-1; d_gene: NA; abundance: NA; v_gene: TRBV29-1; CDR3aa: CSADPPQINTEAFF; CDR3nt: TGCAGCGCCGACCCCCCGCAGATTAACACTGAAGCTTTCTTT
j_gene: TRBJ1-2; d_gene: TRBD1; abundance: once; v_gene: TRBV5-1; CDR3aa: CASSPRDSYGYTF; CDR3nt: TGCGCCAGCAGCCCCCGGGACAGCTATGGCTACACCTTC
j_gene: TRBJ2-3; d_gene: TRBD2; abundance: NA; v_gene: TRBV27; CDR3aa: CAPQRRTSRTDTQYF; CDR3nt: TGTGCCCCTCAAAGGAGGACTAGCCGCACAGATACGCAGTATTTT
j_gene: TRBJ1-5; d_gene: TRBD1; abundance: NA; v_gene: TRBV10-3; CDR3aa: CAISDRGRQPQHF; CDR3nt: TGTGCCATATCGGACAGGGGACGCCAGCCCCAGCATTTT
j_gene: TRBJ1-4; d_gene: NA; abundance: NA; v_gene: TRBV19; CDR3aa: CASSPQEGGFFLEKLFF; CDR3nt: TGTGCCAGTAGTCCCCAGGAGGGGGGTTTCTTTCTTGAAAAACTGTTTTTT
j_gene: TRBJ1-1; d_gene: NA; abundance: NA; v_gene: TRBV28; CDR3aa: CASSPRLNTEAFF; CDR3nt: TGTGCCAGCAGTCCGCGACTGAACACTGAAGCTTTCTTT
j_gene: TRBJ1-1; d_gene: NA; abundance: NA; v_gene: TRBV19; CDR3aa: CASSIVQGTSFF; CDR3nt: TGTGCCAGTAGTATCGTCCAGGGTACGTCTTTCTTT
j_gene: TRBJ2-2; d_gene: TRBD1; abundance: NA; v_gene: TRBV19; CDR3aa: CASSIWDSGTGELFF; CDR3nt: TGTGCCAGTAGTATTTGGGACAGCGGCACCGGGGAGCTGTTTTTT
j_gene: TRBJ1-1; d_gene: NA; abundance: NA; v_gene: TRBV28; CDR3aa: CASSGRRDSISNTEAFF; CDR3nt: TGTGCCAGCAGTGGTAGGAGGGACTCCATCTCGAACACTGAAGCTTTCTTT
j_gene: TRBJ2-3; d_gene: NA; abundance: few; v_gene: TRBV18; CDR3aa: CASSSSLSPDTQYF; CDR3nt: TGTGCCAGCTCATCATCCCTGAGCCCAGATACGCAGTATTTT
j_gene: TRBJ2-3; d_gene: NA; abundance: NA; v_gene: TRBV4-2; CDR3aa: CASSRNLQGSDTQYF; CDR3nt: TGTGCCAGCAGCCGCAATTTACAGGGTTCAGATACGCAGTATTTT
j_gene: TRBJ2-3; d_gene: NA; abundance: NA; v_gene: TRBV6-5; CDR3aa: CAGGADDTDTQYF; CDR3nt: TGTGCTGGGGGGGCCGATGACACAGATACGCAGTATTTT
j_gene: TRBJ1-4; d_gene: NA; abundance: NA; v_gene: TRBV6-5; CDR3aa: CASSSRTNEKLFF; CDR3nt: TGTGCCAGCAGTTCCAGAACTAATGAAAAACTGTTTTTT
j_gene: TRBJ2-4; d_gene: TRBD1; abundance: once; v_gene: TRBV6-6; CDR3aa: CATLDRLAKNIQYF; CDR3nt: TGTGCCACCTTGGACAGGCTAGCCAAAAACATTCAGTACTTC
j_gene: TRBJ1-2; d_gene: TRBD1; abundance: NA; v_gene: TRBV5-1; CDR3aa: CASSLYRGESGGYTF; CDR3nt: TGCGCCAGCAGCTTATACAGGGGAGAGTCGGGTGGCTACACCTTC
j_gene: TRBJ2-4; d_gene: NA; abundance: NA; v_gene: TRBV3-1/TRBV3-2; CDR3aa: CASSRDSFGGNIQYF; CDR3nt: TGTGCCAGCAGCCGCGACTCCTTCGGGGGAAACATTCAGTACTTC
j_gene: TRBJ2-7; d_gene: TRBD2; abundance: NA; v_gene: TRBV6-5; CDR3aa: CASRDLAGEFYEQYF; CDR3nt: TGTGCCAGCAGGGACTTAGCGGGAGAGTTCTACGAGCAGTACTTC
j_gene: TRBJ2-7; d_gene: TRBD1; abundance: NA; v_gene: TRBV24-1; CDR3aa: CATNSGTGYEQYF; CDR3nt: TGTGCCACCAACTCGGGGACAGGGTACGAGCAGTACTTC
j_gene: TRBJ2-3; d_gene: NA; abundance: NA; v_gene: TRBV10-3; CDR3aa: CAMRRGQGLDTQYF; CDR3nt: TGTGCCATGCGGCGCGGCCAGGGTCTAGATACGCAGTATTTT